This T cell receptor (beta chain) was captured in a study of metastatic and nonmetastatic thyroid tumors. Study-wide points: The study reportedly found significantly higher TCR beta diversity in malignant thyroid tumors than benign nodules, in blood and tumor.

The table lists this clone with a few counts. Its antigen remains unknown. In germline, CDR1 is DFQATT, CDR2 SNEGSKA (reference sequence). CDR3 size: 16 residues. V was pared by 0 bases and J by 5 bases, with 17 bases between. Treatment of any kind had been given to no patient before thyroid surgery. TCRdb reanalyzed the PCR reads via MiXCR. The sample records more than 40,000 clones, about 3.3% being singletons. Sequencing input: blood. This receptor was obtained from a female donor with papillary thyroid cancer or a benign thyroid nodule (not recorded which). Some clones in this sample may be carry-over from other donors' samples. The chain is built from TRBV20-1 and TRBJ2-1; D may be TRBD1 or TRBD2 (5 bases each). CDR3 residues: CSARDSGTRPNNEQFF. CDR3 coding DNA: TGCAGTGCTAGAGATTCCGGGACGCGGCCCAACAATGAGCAGTTCTTC.